This T cell receptor (beta chain) was sequenced for a study of technical replicates of blood from several donors. CDR1 SGHTA and CDR2 FQGNSA come from the germline V gene. CDR3 length: 15 residues. The ends were cut back, 2 bases at V and 3 bases at J, with 10 bases in the middle. Clones were sequenced by immunoSEQ multiplex PCR, and TCRdb holds only the in-frame ones, with some missing. The table lists about 72,000 clones, 80% to 95% of them singletons, with approximately 0.34% in the top ten. The chain has TRBV7-2 and TRBJ2-2, with a weak D call TRBD2 (6 bases). The source material was T cells isolated from PBMCs. This sequence was found in a human donor in good health. The CDR3 region has the DNA TGTGCCAGCAGCTTATTGGGGGGACACACCGGGGAGCTGTTTTTT. It encodes CASSLLGGHTGELFF.